This T cell receptor beta chain was documented in a study of blood T cell repertoires in COVID-19. Study at large: The analysed material was cDNA or gDNA that came from T cells, B-cell-depleted T cells, or PBMCs.

Under the authors' procedure: Reference gene primer amplification in the assay estimated nucleated cell counts. Using immunoSEQ multiplex PCR, the repertoire was profiled, and TCRdb retains in-frame clones only, with some absent. The V and J calls and clone size come from that table; D and trimming were worked out from the DNA. The data contain around 500,000 clones, approximately 90% of them seen just once; the ten biggest clones take up approximately 8.3%. V was pared by 0 bases and J by 4 bases, with 8 bases between. The CDR3 runs 14 residues. Germline assignment: CDR1 SGHDT and CDR2 YYEEEE. As to this clone: Other DNA sequences within the sample encode an identical CDR3.

Each participant's cohort was designated according to participant-reported clinical history. Two negative PCRs, clearance, or symptom resolution had been documented for recovered Cohort 3 donors. The chain couples TRBV5-6 to TRBJ1-3; D call uncertain. The source of this sequence is a woman aged 60-70 years who had recovered from COVID-19. Sequencing was carried out using PBMCs or T cells enriched from blood (not recorded which). DNA of the CDR3: TGTGCCAGCAGCTTGGTAGGGAGCGGAAACACCATATATTTT. This codes for CASSLVGSGNTIYF.